A selection of T cell receptor beta chains follows, all from one sample in a study of cytomegalovirus exposure and HLA in healthy donors. Profiled with immunoSEQ multiplex PCR; TCRdb holds only in-frame clones, not every one. The data hold about 58,000 clones, with around nine tenths observed a single time. The sequencing sample was made of PBMCs. Source of these receptors: a man in his late teens or twenties in good health and CMV-seronegative. Both conserved end residues are part of each CDR3. Fields, in order: D gene, V gene, clone size, J gene, CDR3 protein, CDR3 DNA. A D gene is named only where the DNA matches it firmly. Clone sizes are given selectively: once, few, many, or a class where the clone is expanded.

>-|TRBV20-1|-|TRBJ2-3
CSADVAYTQYF
TGCAGTGCGGATGTAGCGTATACGCAGTATTTT
>-|TRBV7-9|-|TRBJ2-3
CASSFISTDTQYF
TGTGCCAGCAGCTTCATTAGCACAGATACGCAGTATTTT
>-|TRBV6-6|-|TRBJ2-6
CASTRLPGANVLTF
TGTGCCAGCACTAGGCTTCCGGGGGCCAACGTCCTGACTTTC
>-|TRBV5-4|-|TRBJ2-5
CASSLAETQYF
TGTGCCAGCAGCTTAGCAGAGACCCAGTACTTC
>TRBD1|TRBV27|-|TRBJ1-2
CASRVDRANYGYTF
TGTGCCAGCAGGGTGGACAGGGCTAACTATGGCTACACCTTC
>-|TRBV27|-|TRBJ2-7
CASRGVSFYEQYF
TGTGCCAGCAGAGGGGTCAGCTTCTACGAGCAGTACTTC
>TRBD2|TRBV11-2|-|TRBJ2-1
CASSFGTSAYNEQFF
TGTGCCAGCAGCTTCGGGACTAGCGCCTACAATGAGCAGTTCTTC
>TRBD2|TRBV5-1|-|TRBJ2-7
CASSMRTSGTYEQYF
TGCGCCAGCAGCATGCGGACTAGCGGGACATACGAGCAGTACTTC
>-|TRBV7-9|-|TRBJ1-3
CASSPKTRSSGNTIYF
TGTGCCAGCAGCCCAAAGACTCGTAGCTCTGGAAACACCATATATTTT
>TRBD1|TRBV7-8|-|TRBJ1-1
CASSLAPPLRGLGDTEAFF
TGTGCCAGCAGCTTAGCCCCTCCGCTCAGGGGGCTTGGGGACACTGAAGCTTTCTTT
>-|TRBV29-1|-|TRBJ2-7
CSVRDYEQYF
TGCAGCGTTCGAGATTACGAGCAGTACTTC
>-|TRBV28|-|TRBJ2-7
CATEGVSSYEQYF
TGTGCCACCGAGGGAGTGAGCTCCTACGAGCAGTACTTC
>-|TRBV27|many|TRBJ2-7
CASSLAGPTYEQYF
TGTGCCAGCAGTTTAGCGGGACCTACCTACGAGCAGTACTTC
>TRBD2|TRBV6-6|-|TRBJ2-5
CASRVGTSGRGTQYF
TGTGCCAGCAGGGTTGGGACTAGCGGTCGCGGGACCCAGTACTTC
>-|TRBV28|-|TRBJ2-1
CASSTQIRDSPGQFF
TGTGCCAGCAGTACGCAGATCCGGGACTCCCCGGGGCAGTTCTTC
>-|TRBV19|-|TRBJ1-2
CASSIDLSVVLDYGYTF
TGTGCCAGTAGTATCGATCTATCTGTTGTTCTGGACTATGGCTACACCTTC
>-|TRBV18|-|TRBJ1-3
CASSPGPESSGNTIYF
TGTGCCAGCTCACCAGGGCCCGAGAGCTCTGGAAACACCATATATTTT
>-|TRBV6-1|-|TRBJ1-1
CASRRPGGTEAFF
TGTGCCAGCAGAAGGCCGGGGGGAACTGAAGCTTTCTTT
>-|TRBV7-9|-|TRBJ1-2
CASSVTGANYGYTF
TGTGCCAGCAGCGTGACAGGAGCTAACTATGGCTACACCTTC
>TRBD2|TRBV23-1|-|TRBJ2-7
CASSHCRLAGPYEQYF
TGCGCCAGCAGTCATTGTCGACTAGCGGGACCGTACGAGCAGTACTTC
>TRBD2|TRBV6-5|-|TRBJ2-2
CASRTSGVSGELFF
TGTGCCAGCCGGACTAGCGGGGTATCCGGGGAGCTGTTTTTT
>TRBD1|TRBV7-6|-|TRBJ1-1
CASSPTPGTDMNTEAFF
TGTGCCAGCAGCCCCACACCCGGGACAGACATGAACACTGAAGCTTTCTTT
>-|TRBV7-2|-|TRBJ2-7
CASSLAAGDSYEQYF
TGTGCCAGCAGTCTGGCGGCAGGGGACTCCTACGAGCAGTACTTC
>-|TRBV28|-|TRBJ2-2
CASSSGQTTGELFF
TGTGCCAGCAGTTCCGGACAGACCACCGGGGAGCTGTTTTTT
>-|TRBV19|-|TRBJ1-5
CASSIFGYLQPQHF
TGTGCCAGTAGTATCTTCGGGTATCTTCAGCCCCAGCATTTT
>-|TRBV19|once|TRBJ2-1
CASSRAADNEQFF
TGTGCCAGTAGTAGGGCAGCCGACAATGAGCAGTTCTTC
>-|TRBV7-8|-|TRBJ2-2
CASSLLPGTGELFF
TGTGCCAGCAGCTTGTTACCGGGCACCGGGGAGCTGTTTTTT